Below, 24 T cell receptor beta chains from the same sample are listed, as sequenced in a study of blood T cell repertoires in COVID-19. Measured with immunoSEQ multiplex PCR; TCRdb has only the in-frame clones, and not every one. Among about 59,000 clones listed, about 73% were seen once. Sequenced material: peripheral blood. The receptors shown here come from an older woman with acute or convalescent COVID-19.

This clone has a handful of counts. For the CDR3, the DNA is TGTGCCAGCAGCCAAACTAGCGTCGAGACAGATACGCAGTATTTT. Protein sequence: CASSQTSVETDTQYF. V and J are TRBV3-1 (or the pseudogene TRBV3-2) and TRBJ2-3, with 7 bases aligning to TRBD2. V gave up 2 bases and J gave up 3 bases; unmatched junction bases: 5. CDR3 length: 15 residues. From germline, CDR1 is LGHDT and CDR2 YNNKEL (reference sequence).

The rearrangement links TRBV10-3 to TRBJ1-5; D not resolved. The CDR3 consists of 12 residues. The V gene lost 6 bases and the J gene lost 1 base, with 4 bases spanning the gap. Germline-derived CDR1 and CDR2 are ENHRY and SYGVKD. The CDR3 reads CAISVSNQPQHF. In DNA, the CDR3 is TGTGCCATCAGCGTGAGCAATCAGCCCCAGCATTTT.

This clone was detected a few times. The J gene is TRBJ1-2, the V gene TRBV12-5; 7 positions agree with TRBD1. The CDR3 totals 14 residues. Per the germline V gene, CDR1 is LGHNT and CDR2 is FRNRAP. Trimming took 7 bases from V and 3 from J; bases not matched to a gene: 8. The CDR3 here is CASAPDRPYYGYTF. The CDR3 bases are TGTGCTAGTGCCCCGGACAGGCCTTACTATGGCTACACCTTC.

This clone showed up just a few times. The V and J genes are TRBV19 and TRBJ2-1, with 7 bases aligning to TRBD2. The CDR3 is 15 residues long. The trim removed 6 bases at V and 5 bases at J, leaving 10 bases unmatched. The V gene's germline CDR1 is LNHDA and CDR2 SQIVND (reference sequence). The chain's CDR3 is CASSWRGTNDNEQFF. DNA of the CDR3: TGTGCCAGTAGCTGGCGGGGGACTAATGACAATGAGCAGTTCTTC.

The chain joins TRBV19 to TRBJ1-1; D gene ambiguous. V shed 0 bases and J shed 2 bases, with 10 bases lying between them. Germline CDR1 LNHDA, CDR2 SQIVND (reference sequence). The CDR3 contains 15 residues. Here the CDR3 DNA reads TGTGCCAGTAGTATAGATAACAGCATCAACACTGAAGCTTTCTTT. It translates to CASSIDNSINTEAFF. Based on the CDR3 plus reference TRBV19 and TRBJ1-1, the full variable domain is DGGITQSPKYLFRKEGQNVTLSCEQNLNHDAMYWYRQDPGQGLRLIYYSQIVNDFQKGDIAEGYSVSREKKESFPLTVTSAQKNPTAFYLCASSIDNSINTEAFFGQGTRLTVV.

CDR3 loop: CASSDGAGDRANNEQFF. DNA of the CDR3: TGCGCCAGCAGCGATGGAGCTGGGGACAGGGCAAACAATGAGCAGTTCTTC. J is TRBJ2-1 and V is TRBV5-1, with 9 bases that match TRBD1. The J segment lost 5 bases and the V segment lost 4 bases, leaving 13 bases of the junction unmatched. This CDR3 is built from 17 residues. The V gene's germline CDR1 is SGHRS and CDR2 YFSETQ.

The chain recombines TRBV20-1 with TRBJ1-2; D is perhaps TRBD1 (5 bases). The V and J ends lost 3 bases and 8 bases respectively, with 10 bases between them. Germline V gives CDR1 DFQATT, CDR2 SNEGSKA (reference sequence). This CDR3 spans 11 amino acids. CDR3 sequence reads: CSASVWGGYTF. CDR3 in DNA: TGCAGTGCTAGTGTCTGGGGCGGCTACACCTTC.

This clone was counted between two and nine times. The CDR3 DNA sequence: TGTGCCAGCAGTGAATTAACAGGATTAAACTATGGCTACACCTTC. This encodes CASSELTGLNYGYTF. V is TRBV6-1 and J is TRBJ1-2; perhaps TRBD1 as D (5 bases). V was pared by 2 bases and J by 2 bases, with 12 bases between. Germline lookup yields CDR1 MNHNS and CDR2 SASEGT. The length of the CDR3 is 15 residues.

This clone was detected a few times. The CDR3 is CASGNRGTGELFF. CDR3 DNA: TGTGCCAGCGGAAACAGGGGAACCGGGGAGCTGTTTTTT. This rearrangement joins TRBV2 to TRBJ2-2; 7 nucleotides agree with TRBD1. The germline CDR1 and CDR2 sequences are SNHLY and FYNNEI. This CDR3 is 13 amino acids long. Trimming took 8 bases from V and 5 from J; bases not matched to a gene: 5.

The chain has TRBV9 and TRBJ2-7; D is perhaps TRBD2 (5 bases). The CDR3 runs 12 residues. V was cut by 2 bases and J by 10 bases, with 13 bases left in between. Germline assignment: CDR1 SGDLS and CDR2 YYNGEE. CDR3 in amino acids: CASSVIKREQYV. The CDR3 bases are TGTGCCAGCAGCGTCATTAAACGGGAACAGTACGTC.

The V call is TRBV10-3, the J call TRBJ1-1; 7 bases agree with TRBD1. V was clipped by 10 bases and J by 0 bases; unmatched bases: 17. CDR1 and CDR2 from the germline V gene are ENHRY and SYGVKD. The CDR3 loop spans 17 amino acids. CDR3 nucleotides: TGTGCCAGCAGGCCACAGGGCGGGACAGCGTTGAACACTGAAGCTTTCTTT. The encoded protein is CASRPQGGTALNTEAFF.

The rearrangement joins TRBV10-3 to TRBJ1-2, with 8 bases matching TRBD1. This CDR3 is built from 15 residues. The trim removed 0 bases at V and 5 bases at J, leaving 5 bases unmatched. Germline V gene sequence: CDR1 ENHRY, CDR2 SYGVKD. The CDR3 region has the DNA TGTGCCATCAGTGAGTCGACAGGGGAATTATATGGCTACACCTTC. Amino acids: CAISESTGELYGYTF.

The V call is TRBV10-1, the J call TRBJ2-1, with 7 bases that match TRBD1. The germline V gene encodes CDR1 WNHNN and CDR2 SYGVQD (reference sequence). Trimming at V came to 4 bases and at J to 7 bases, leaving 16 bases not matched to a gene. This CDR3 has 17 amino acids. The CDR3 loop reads CASSALDRAGVGNEQFF. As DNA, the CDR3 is TGCGCCAGCAGTGCGCTAGACAGGGCCGGAGTAGGTAATGAGCAGTTCTTC.

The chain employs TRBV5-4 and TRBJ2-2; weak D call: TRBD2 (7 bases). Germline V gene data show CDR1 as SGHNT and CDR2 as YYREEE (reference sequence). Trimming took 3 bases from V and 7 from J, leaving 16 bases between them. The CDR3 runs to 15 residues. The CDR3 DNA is TGTGCCAGCAGCTGGGGGGGCAGGGCTTACGGGGAGCTGTTTTTT. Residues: CASSWGGRAYGELFF.

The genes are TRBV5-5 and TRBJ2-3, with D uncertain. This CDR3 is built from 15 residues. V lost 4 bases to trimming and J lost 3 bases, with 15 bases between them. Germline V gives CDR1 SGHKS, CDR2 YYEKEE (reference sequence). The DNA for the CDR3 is TGTGCCAGCAGCCCCACCGGTCCTCGGACAGATACGCAGTATTTT. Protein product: CASSPTGPRTDTQYF.

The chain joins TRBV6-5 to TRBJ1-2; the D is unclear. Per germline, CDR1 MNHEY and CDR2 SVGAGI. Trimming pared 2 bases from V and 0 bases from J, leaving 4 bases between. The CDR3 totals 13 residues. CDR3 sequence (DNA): TGTGCCAGCAGTTACCAGTCTAACTATGGCTACACCTTC. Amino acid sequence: CASSYQSNYGYTF.

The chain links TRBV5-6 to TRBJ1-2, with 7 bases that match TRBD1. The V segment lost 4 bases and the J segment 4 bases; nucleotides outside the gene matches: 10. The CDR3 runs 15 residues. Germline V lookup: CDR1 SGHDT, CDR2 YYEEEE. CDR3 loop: CASSTGQTRGYGYTF. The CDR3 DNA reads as TGTGCCAGCAGCACGGGACAGACCAGGGGCTATGGCTACACCTTC.

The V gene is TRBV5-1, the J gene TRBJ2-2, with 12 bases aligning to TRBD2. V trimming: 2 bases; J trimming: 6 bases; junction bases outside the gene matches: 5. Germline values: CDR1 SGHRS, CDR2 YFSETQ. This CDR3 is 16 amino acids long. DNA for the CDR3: TGCGCCAGCAGCTTCGCCCTAGCGGGGGGGGCCGGGGAGCTGTTTTTT. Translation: CASSFALAGGAGELFF.

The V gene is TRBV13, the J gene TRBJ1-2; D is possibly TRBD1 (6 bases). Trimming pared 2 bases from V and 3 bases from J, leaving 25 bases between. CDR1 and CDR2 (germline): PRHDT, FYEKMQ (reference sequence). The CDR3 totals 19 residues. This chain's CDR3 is CASSLNLGRGERGDYGYTF. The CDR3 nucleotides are TGTGCCAGCAGCTTAAATTTGGGCAGGGGAGAGCGGGGCGACTATGGCTACACCTTC.

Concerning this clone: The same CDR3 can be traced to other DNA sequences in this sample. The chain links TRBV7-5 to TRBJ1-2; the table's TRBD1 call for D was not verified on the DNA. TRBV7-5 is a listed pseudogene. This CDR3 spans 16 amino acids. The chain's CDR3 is CVRSRGTGQKGRGYTF. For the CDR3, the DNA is TGTGTCAGAAGCAGGGGGACAGGGCAAAAGGGGCGGGGCTACACCTTC.

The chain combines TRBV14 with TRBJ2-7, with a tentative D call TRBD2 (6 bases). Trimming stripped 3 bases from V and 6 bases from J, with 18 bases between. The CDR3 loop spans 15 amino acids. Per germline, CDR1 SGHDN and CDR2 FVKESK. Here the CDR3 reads CASSQGTLRRSEQYF. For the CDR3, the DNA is TGTGCCAGCAGCCAGGGGACTTTGAGGAGATCCGAGCAGTACTTC.

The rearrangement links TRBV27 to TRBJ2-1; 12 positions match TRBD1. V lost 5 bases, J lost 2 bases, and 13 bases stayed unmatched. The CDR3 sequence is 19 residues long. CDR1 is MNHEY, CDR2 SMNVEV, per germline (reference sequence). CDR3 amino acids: CASSTSRDRGRFTYNEQFF. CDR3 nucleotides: TGTGCCAGCAGTACGTCCCGGGACAGGGGGCGCTTCACCTACAATGAGCAGTTCTTC.

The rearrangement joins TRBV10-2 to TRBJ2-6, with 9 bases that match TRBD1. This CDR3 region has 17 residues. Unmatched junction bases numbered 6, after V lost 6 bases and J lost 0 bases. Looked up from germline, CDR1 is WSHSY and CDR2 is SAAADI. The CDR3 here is CASSTGQGISGANVLTF. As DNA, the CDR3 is TGCGCCAGCAGCACGGGACAGGGTATCTCTGGGGCCAACGTCCTGACTTTC.

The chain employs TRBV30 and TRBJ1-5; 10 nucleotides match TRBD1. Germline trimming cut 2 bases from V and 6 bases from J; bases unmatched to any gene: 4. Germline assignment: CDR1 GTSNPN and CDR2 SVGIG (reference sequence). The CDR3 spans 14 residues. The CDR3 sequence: CAWSTGQGVQPQHF. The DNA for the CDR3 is TGTGCCTGGAGTACAGGACAGGGGGTTCAGCCCCAGCATTTT. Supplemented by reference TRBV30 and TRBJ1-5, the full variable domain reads SQTIHQWPATLVQPVGSPLSLECTVEGTSNPNLYWYRQAAGRGLQLLFYSVGIGQISSEVPQNLSASRPQDRQFILSSKKLLLSDSGFYLCAWSTGQGVQPQHFGDGTRLSIL.